Sequencing of this T cell receptor (beta chain) was carried out in a study of T-cell reconstitution after alpha-beta-depleted transplantation in children (dated by TCRdb to the mid-2010s). Concerning the study at large: T-cell immune reconstitution after TCRalphabeta/CD19-depleted allogeneic hematopoietic cell transplantation in children was quantitatively tracked in the study by means of TCR repertoire profiling.

Library preparation used PCR. The sequencing machine was an Illumina HiSeq 2500. TCR library preparation used molecular barcoding, with unique molecular identifiers applied to normalize quantification of the TCRbeta repertoire. TCRdb trimmed public reads at Q25 via fastp, called clones via MiXCR and kept in-frame beta chains. Here each entry gathers all rows of one CDR3 protein and keeps the most common genes and DNA. Across this sample there are about 400,000 distinct CDR3 sequences, with 13% seen only once. The biggest ten clones account for around 4.1% of the sample. The CDR3, cysteine through phenylalanine, is 13 amino acids long. Only the CDR3 DNA stays, 39 bases, in frame from base 1. The germline V gene specifies SGHAT as CDR1 and FQNNGV as CDR2. Details on this clonotype: The clone's antigen remains unknown. A read error may account for a junction end that differs from germline.

The input for sequencing was PBMCs, taken from the stem cell graft. This receptor was taken from a human donor who donated a stem cell graft to a child with Fanconi anemia. The rearranged segments are TRBV11-2 and TRBJ2-7; the D gene lacks a confident call. The DNA sequence follows: TGTGCCTGCAGCTTAGAGTGGAGCTACGAGCAGTACTTC. It is translated as CACSLEWSYEQYF.